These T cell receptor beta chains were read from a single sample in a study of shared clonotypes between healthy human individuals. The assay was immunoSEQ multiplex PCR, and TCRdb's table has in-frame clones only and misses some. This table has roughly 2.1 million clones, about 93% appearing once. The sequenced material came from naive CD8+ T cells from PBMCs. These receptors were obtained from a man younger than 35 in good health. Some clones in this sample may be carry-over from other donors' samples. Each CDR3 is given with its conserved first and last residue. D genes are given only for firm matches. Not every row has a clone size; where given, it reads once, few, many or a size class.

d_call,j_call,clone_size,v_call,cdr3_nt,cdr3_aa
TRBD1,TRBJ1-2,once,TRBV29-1,TGCAGCGTTGAAGATGGGACAGGGGCCTCCTATGGCTACACCTTC,CSVEDGTGASYGYTF
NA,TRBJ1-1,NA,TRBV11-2,TGTGCCAGCAGCCCCTGGGCGGGCACTGAAGCTTTCTTT,CASSPWAGTEAFF
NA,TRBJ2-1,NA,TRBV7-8,TGTGCCAGCAGCTTGTGGTCGGGGGACAATGAGCAGTTCTTC,CASSLWSGDNEQFF
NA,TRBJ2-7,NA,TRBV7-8,TGTGCCAGCAGCCCCCGGGGGCGTAGCTCCTACGAGCAGTACTTC,CASSPRGRSSYEQYF
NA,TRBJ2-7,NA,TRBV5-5,TGTGCCAGCAGCTTGCCGAGCTCCTACGAGCAGTACTTC,CASSLPSSYEQYF
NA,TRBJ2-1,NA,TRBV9,TGTGCCAGCAGCGTAGCTGTGGGGAGGTCCTACAATGAGCAGTTCTTC,CASSVAVGRSYNEQFF
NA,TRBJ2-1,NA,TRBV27,TGTGCCAGCAGTTTCCTCACGATGGACTACAATGAGCAGTTCTTC,CASSFLTMDYNEQFF
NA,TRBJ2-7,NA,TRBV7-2,TGTGCCAGCAGCTCGGGGGCTCGCTCCTACGAGCAGTACTTC,CASSSGARSYEQYF
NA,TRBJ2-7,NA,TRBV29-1,TGCAGCGTTGAATTGGAGGGGGCGTCTTACGAGCAGTACTTC,CSVELEGASYEQYF
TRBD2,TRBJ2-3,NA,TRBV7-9,TGTGCCAGCAGCCGCGGGACTAGAGACACAGATACGCAGTATTTT,CASSRGTRDTDTQYF
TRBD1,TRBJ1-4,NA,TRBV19,TGTGCCAGTAGTCCTCGTTTGGGACAGAATGAAAAACTGTTTTTT,CASSPRLGQNEKLFF
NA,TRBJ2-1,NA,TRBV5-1,TGCGCCAGCAGAGGCCGCGGCTCCTACAATGAGCAGTTCTTC,CASRGRGSYNEQFF
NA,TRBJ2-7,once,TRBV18,TGTGCCAGCTCACTAAACCCCGGTGGCGACGAGCAGTACTTC,CASSLNPGGDEQYF
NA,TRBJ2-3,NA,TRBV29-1,TGCAGCGTTGCCGGGGGAACGGGCACAGATACGCAGTATTTT,CSVAGGTGTDTQYF
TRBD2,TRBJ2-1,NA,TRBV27,TGTGCCAGCACCTTAGCGGGAGCCTACAATGAGCAGTTCTTC,CASTLAGAYNEQFF
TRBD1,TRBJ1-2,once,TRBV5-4,TGTGCCAGCAGCTGGATGGACAGGGGTCCCTATGGCTACACCTTC,CASSWMDRGPYGYTF
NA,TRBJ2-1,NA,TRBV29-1,TGCAGCGTTGGCCAGGCGGCTGTAACCTACAATGAGCAGTTCTTC,CSVGQAAVTYNEQFF
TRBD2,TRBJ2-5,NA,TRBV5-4,TGTGCCAGCAGCCTCCCAGAAATGGCGGGAGTCGAGGAGACCCAGTACTTC,CASSLPEMAGVEETQYF
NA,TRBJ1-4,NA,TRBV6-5,TGTGCCAGCAGTTACAGGGGGAACTCTAATGAAAAACTGTTTTTT,CASSYRGNSNEKLFF
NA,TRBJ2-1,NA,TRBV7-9,TGTGCCAGCAGCTTAATCGGCGGGACCTACAATGAGCAGTTCTTC,CASSLIGGTYNEQFF
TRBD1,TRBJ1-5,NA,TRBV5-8,TGTGCCAGCTGGGAGACAGGGCAATATCAGCCCCAGCATTTT,CASWETGQYQPQHF
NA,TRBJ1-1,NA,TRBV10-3,TGTGCCATCAGTGAGATGCGAATGAACACTGAAGCTTTCTTT,CAISEMRMNTEAFF